What follows are 29 T cell receptor beta chains derived from one specimen sequenced in a study of blood T cells in healthy people across ages. With a J-beta primer mix and a sample-barcoded 5' primer, a second PCR ran roughly 6 to 12 cycles. From the 5' RACE reads, TCRdb called clonotypes with MiXCR, one entry per CDR3 protein. The top ten clones hold about 7.7% of a sample with 1.5 million to 2 million distinct CDR3 sequences, roughly 27% of them seen once. Sequences were obtained from blood. These receptors all come from a woman in her 30s in good health.

V and J are TRBV18 and TRBJ2-1; D is unclear. Trimming cost V 5 bases and J 9 bases, with 11 bases left between them. CDR1 is KGHSH and CDR2 is LQKENI in the germline V gene. There are 12 residues in the CDR3. The DNA for the CDR3 is TGTGCCAGCTCATCTCTATGGGCTGAGCAGTTCTTC. Protein: CASSSLWAEQFF. Based on the CDR3 plus reference TRBV18 and TRBJ2-1, the full variable domain is NAGVMQNPRHLVRRRGQEARLRCSPMKGHSHVYWYRQLPEEGLKFMVYLQKENIIDESGMPKERFSAEFPKEGPSILRIQQVVRGDSAAYFCASSSLWAEQFFGPGTRLTVL.

As to this clonotype: An end of the junction does not agree with germline; a read error may underlie this. The chain carries TRBV7-9 and TRBJ2-1; TRBD2 matches 8 bases. CDR3 length: 15 amino acids. CDR1 and CDR2 (germline): SEHNR, FQNEAQ (reference sequence). Written as DNA, the CDR3 is TGTGCCAGCAGCATACCGGGACTAGGGGCGAATGGGCAGTTCTTC. Its protein is CASSIPGLGANGQFF.

The J gene is TRBJ2-7, the V gene TRBV20-1, with 8 bases aligning to TRBD1. V lost 1 base, J lost 2 bases, and 4 bases stayed unmatched. The CDR3 contains 14 residues. Looked up from germline, CDR1 is DFQATT and CDR2 is SNEGSKA (reference sequence). CDR3 DNA sequence: TGCAGTGCTAGAGTCCGGGACAGGACCTACGAGCAGTACTTC. Encoded protein: CSARVRDRTYEQYF.

As regards this clonotype: A much more abundant neighbour one base away suggests this may be a read error. V is TRBV13 and J is TRBJ2-7, with TRBD2 as a possible D gene (5 bases). This CDR3 contains 16 residues. Germline values: CDR1 PRHDT, CDR2 FYEKMQ (reference sequence). CDR3: CACSPSSAYSSYEQYF. The DNA of the CDR3 is TGTGCCTGCAGCCCAAGTAGCGCGTATAGCTCCTACGAGCAGTACTTC.

In this sample, this clonotype turned up a few times. The chain joins TRBV5-1 to TRBJ2-7; the match to TRBD2 covers 12 bases. V was pared by 6 bases and J by 3 bases, with 7 bases of the junction left unmatched. The CDR3 runs 15 residues. Germline CDR1 is SGHRS and CDR2 is YFSETQ. The CDR3 loop reads CASTPGTSGFYEQYF. CDR3 nucleotide sequence: TGCGCCAGCACCCCTGGGACTAGCGGGTTCTACGAGCAGTACTTC.

Comments on this clonotype: Germline and junction disagree at one end, which may indicate a read error. CDR3 nucleotides: TGTGCCGGCAGCTTCTTCGGACTAGCGGAAGAGGGAGATACGCAGTATTTT. As protein: CAGSFFGLAEEGDTQYF. The chain uses TRBV7-2 and TRBJ2-3, with 10 bases identical to TRBD2. The V gene's germline CDR1 is SGHTA and CDR2 FQGNSA. The CDR3 is 17 residues long.

To note about this clonotype: At one boundary the junction diverges from the germline segment, which might be a read error. The rearrangement links TRBV7-2 to TRBJ1-2; unclear D gene. The CDR3 has 15 residues. Looked up from germline, CDR1 is SGHTA and CDR2 is FQGNSA. The CDR3, as DNA: TGTGCCAGCGGCTTAGCCGACCGGCCGGTCTATGGCTACACCTTC. Its translation: CASGLADRPVYGYTF.

This sequence joins TRBV4-1 and TRBJ1-1; D gene ambiguous. Germline CDR1 reads MGHRA; CDR2 reads YSYEKL. The CDR3 runs 16 residues. V lost 1 base, J lost 5 bases, and 17 bases lay in between. This CDR3 reads CASSQARLNSGTEAFF. DNA for the CDR3: TGCGCCAGCAGCCAAGCGAGATTAAACAGTGGGACTGAAGCTTTCTTT.

The chain combines TRBV9 with TRBJ2-3; unclear D gene. Germline-derived CDR1 and CDR2 are SGDLS and YYNGEE. Trimming removed 1 base at V and 0 bases at J, with 9 bases between. CDR3 size: 15 residues. In DNA, the CDR3 is TGTGCCAGCAGCGTACACCAGACTAGCACAGATACGCAGTATTTT. This translates into CASSVHQTSTDTQYF.

The table lists this clonotype with a few counts. V gene TRBV6-5 combines with J gene TRBJ1-1, with TRBD1 identical over 8 bases. This CDR3 spans 15 amino acids. Germline CDR1 reads MNHEY; CDR2 reads SVGAGI. The V and J ends lost 6 bases and 3 bases, in that order; junction bases with no gene match: 9. CDR3 in amino acids: CASSKIQGGHTEAFF. The CDR3 nucleotides are TGTGCCAGCAGCAAAATACAGGGGGGACACACTGAAGCTTTCTTT.

With respect to this clonotype: It may be a read error: a sequence one base away is much more abundant. The chain links TRBV12-3 or TRBV12-4 to TRBJ2-7; tentatively, D is TRBD1 or TRBD2 (5 bases each). V lost 6 bases and J 9 bases, leaving 24 bases between the germline ends. The length of the CDR3 is 15 residues. CDR3: CASSPEGRVTSGQYF. The CDR3 DNA sequence: TGTGCCAGCAGCCCAGAGGGACGGGTGACCAGCGGGCAGTACTTC.

Remarks on this clonotype: A read error may account for a junction end that differs from germline. The V and J genes are TRBV29-1 and TRBJ2-1; TRBD2 might be the D (7 bases). Germline V CDR1 and CDR2: SQVTM, ANQGSEA. CDR3 size: 13 residues. In DNA, the CDR3 is TGCAGCGGGAGGGGGGGGTCCTACAATGGGCAGTTCTTC. It is translated as CSGRGGSYNGQFF.

This clonotype was seen only a few times. This rearrangement joins TRBV6-5 to TRBJ2-5; TRBD2 matches at 13 bases. V shed 2 bases and J 6 bases; nucleotides not matched to a gene: 6. Per germline, CDR1 MNHEY and CDR2 SVGAGI. The CDR3 consists of 16 residues. CDR3 DNA sequence: TGTGCCAGCAGTTACCGGACTAGCGGGAGCGGCCAGACCCAGTACTTC. Its protein is CASSYRTSGSGQTQYF.

This clonotype was counted many times. The chain joins TRBV10-3 to TRBJ2-3, with D perhaps TRBD1 or TRBD2 (5 bases each). Trimming removed 8 bases at V and 0 bases at J, with 12 bases between. The CDR3 sequence is 14 residues long. Germline V lookup: CDR1 ENHRY, CDR2 SYGVKD. The CDR3 protein is CAIGAGRSTDTQYF. Written as DNA, the CDR3 is TGTGCCATCGGGGCGGGCCGAAGCACAGATACGCAGTATTTT.

The J gene is TRBJ2-3, the V gene TRBV10-3, with a weak D call TRBD2 (8 bases). Trimming took 0 bases from V and 6 from J, leaving 22 bases between them. The CDR3 has 18 residues. Germline V lookup: CDR1 ENHRY, CDR2 SYGVKD. Here the CDR3 reads CAISESSRLAGQKDTQYF. The CDR3 DNA reads TGTGCCATCAGTGAGTCGAGTCGCTTAGCGGGACAGAAGGATACGCAGTATTTT.

This clonotype was recorded many times. The chain joins TRBV5-1 to TRBJ2-4, with D perhaps matching TRBD1 (6 bases). The CDR3 extends over 14 amino acids. Germline-derived CDR1 and CDR2 are SGHRS and YFSETQ. V gave up 0 bases and J gave up 8 bases, with 12 bases separating them. Written as DNA, the CDR3 is TGCGCCAGCAGCTTGGAACAGGGTTCAGACATTCAGTACTTC. The encoded protein is CASSLEQGSDIQYF.

The sample holds one count of this clonotype. J is TRBJ1-1 and V is TRBV7-9; D ambiguous. Germline CDR1 is SEHNR and CDR2 is FQNEAQ (reference sequence). The CDR3 contains 13 residues. The V end was cut by 1 base, the J end by 11 bases, with 14 bases between. CDR3 residues: CASSLGAEKGAFF. CDR3 in DNA: TGTGCCAGCAGCTTAGGTGCGGAGAAAGGGGCTTTCTTT.

This sequence joins TRBV18 and TRBJ1-2; 8 positions agree with TRBD1. The J segment lost 3 bases and the V segment lost 2 bases, leaving 8 bases of the junction unmatched. The CDR3 has 16 amino acids. Germline V gene sequence: CDR1 KGHSH, CDR2 LQKENI. In DNA, the CDR3 is TGTGCCAGCTCACCATTGGAATCAGGGGGCGACTATGGCTACACCTTC. This codes for CASSPLESGGDYGYTF.

J is TRBJ2-3 and V is TRBV28; no clear D. The V end was cut by 3 bases, the J end by 6 bases, with 16 bases between. Germline lookup yields CDR1 MDHEN and CDR2 SYDVKM. The CDR3 has 15 residues. The CDR3 region has the DNA TGTGCCAGCAGTTTCATAGAGGTTCAAGGGGATACGCAGTATTTT. This encodes CASSFIEVQGDTQYF. Drawing the rest from reference TRBV28 and TRBJ2-3, the complete variable domain is DVKVTQSSRYLVKRTGEKVFLECVQDMDHENMFWYRQDPGLGLRLIYFSYDVKMKEKGDIPEGYSVSREKKERFSLILESASTNQTSMYLCASSFIEVQGDTQYFGPGTRLTVL.

In this sample, this clonotype turned up a few times. The chain employs TRBV5-1 and TRBJ1-2; no reliable D call. Trimming pared 6 bases from V and 8 bases from J, leaving 17 bases between. The germline gives CDR1 SGHRS, CDR2 YFSETQ. The CDR3 is 13 amino acids. The CDR3 DNA reads TGCGCCAGCAAAGGCGACGCCGCCGGGGGCTACACCTTC. Amino acids: CASKGDAAGGYTF.

This clonotype has a count of ten or more. This rearrangement joins TRBV4-1 to TRBJ1-1, with D perhaps TRBD1 (5 bases). The CDR3 spans 13 residues. V was shortened by 7 bases and J by 4 bases, with 13 bases between the two germline ends. CDR1 and CDR2 from the germline V gene are MGHRA and YSYEKL. The chain's CDR3 is CASNPSGGTEAFF. In DNA, the CDR3 is TGCGCCAGCAACCCCTCGGGGGGCACTGAAGCTTTCTTT.

This rearrangement joins TRBV18 to TRBJ1-1; TRBD1 is a possible D gene (5 bases). The V gene's germline CDR1 is KGHSH and CDR2 LQKENI. The CDR3 is 15 amino acids. The germline V and J ends were trimmed by 1 base and 7 bases, with 16 bases remaining between them. This chain's CDR3 is CASSPQSGREGEAFF. Written as DNA, the CDR3 is TGTGCCAGCTCACCACAGTCAGGCAGGGAGGGTGAAGCTTTCTTT.

This chain uses TRBV29-1 with TRBJ1-1; no definite D call. Germline CDR1 SQVTM, CDR2 ANQGSEA. Trimming removed 2 bases from V and 7 bases from J, with 5 bases in between. This CDR3 is 10 amino acids long. CDR3 amino acids: CSVERGEAFF. CDR3 bases: TGCAGCGTTGAACGGGGTGAAGCTTTCTTT.

This chain uses TRBV7-2 with TRBJ2-1; TRBD2 agrees at 11 bases. Germline CDR1 reads SGHTA; CDR2 reads FQGNSA. This CDR3 has 19 amino acids. The ends lost 0 bases at V and 0 bases at J; junction bases unmatched: 7. The CDR3 DNA is TGTGCCAGCAGCTTAGCGCTTAGCGGGAGGGAGAGCTCCTACAATGAGCAGTTCTTC. Protein sequence: CASSLALSGRESSYNEQFF.

This clonotype was counted a few times. V gene TRBV15 combines with J gene TRBJ2-7; weak D call: TRBD2 (6 bases). CDR1 LNHNV and CDR2 YYDKDF come from the germline V gene (reference sequence). The V end lost 0 bases, the J end lost 8 bases, and 23 bases lay between the germline ends. There are 17 residues in the CDR3. CDR3 residues: CATSRDPTPVTGGKQYF. The CDR3 region has the DNA TGTGCCACCAGCAGAGATCCCACTCCGGTCACAGGAGGGAAGCAGTACTTC.

Comment on this clonotype: This may arise from a read error, as a much more abundant clone is one base away. The V gene is TRBV5-1, the J gene TRBJ2-4; 7 bases fit TRBD1. The CDR3 spans 16 residues. Germline loops: CDR1 SGHRS, CDR2 YFSETQ. The ends lost 3 bases at V and 0 bases at J; junction bases unmatched: 6. CDR3 in amino acids: CASSSGQSLAKNIQYF. In DNA form, the CDR3 reads TGCGCCAGCAGCTCGGGACAGTCCCTAGCCAAAAACATTCAGTACTTC.

This clonotype has a count of ten or more. CDR3: CASSSSAEQYF. The CDR3 nucleotides read TGTGCCAGCAGCTCCTCCGCCGAGCAGTACTTC. This rearrangement joins TRBV14 to TRBJ2-7, with D hard to call. Germline V gene sequence: CDR1 SGHDN, CDR2 FVKESK. V shed 5 bases and J shed 6 bases, with 8 bases lying between them. The CDR3 runs to 11 residues. The complete variable domain, with remaining parts taken from reference TRBV14 and TRBJ2-7, reads EAGVTQFPSHSVIEKGQTVTLRCDPISGHDNLYWYRRVMGKEIKFLLHFVKESKQDESGMPNNRFLAERTGGTYSTLKVQPAELEDSGVYFCASSSSAEQYFGPGTRLTVT.

This chain joins TRBV20-1 and TRBJ2-3; D call uncertain. Trimming took 7 bases from V and 2 from J, leaving 10 bases between them. There are 12 residues in the CDR3. CDR1 DFQATT and CDR2 SNEGSKA come from the germline V gene (reference sequence). The CDR3 region has the DNA TGCAGTGTCGCAAGGAACACAGATACGCAGTATTTT. Translating it yields CSVARNTDTQYF.

This chain links TRBV7-9 with TRBJ1-4, with a tentative D call TRBD1 (5 bases). The V gene lost 0 bases and the J gene lost 1 base, with 21 bases spanning the gap. Germline values: CDR1 SEHNR, CDR2 FQNEAQ (reference sequence). The CDR3 totals 20 residues. CDR3 protein: CASSLAPPTRTGVTNEKLFF. CDR3 DNA sequence: TGTGCCAGCAGCTTAGCACCCCCCACCAGAACGGGGGTAACTAATGAAAAACTGTTTTTT.